This paragraph reports one T cell receptor (beta chain). Its antigen remains unknown. The data were taken from a study of T cells in tumors after PD-1 blockade. Study background: Treatment was either pembrolizumab 200 mg every 3 weeks or cemiplimab 350 mg every 2 weeks. Some patients also took daily vismodegib 150 mg during anti-PD-1 treatment.

Assay used: immunoSEQ multiplex PCR; TCRdb lists only in-frame clones, some missing. The repertoire holds fewer than 5,000 clones, with roughly 73% as singletons. Time point given: first of two pre-therapy site-matched biopsies around 2 months apart. Input was about 550 ng to 6,004 ng of genomic DNA from tumor or blood. General study results and limits: About 41% of tumor TCR clonotypes were also found in blood.

This CDR3 comprises 15 residues. J gave up 3 bases and V 3 bases, and 1 base lay outside the gene matches. The germline V gene has CDR1 LGHDT and CDR2 YNNKEL (reference sequence). The gene calls are TRBV3-1 (or the pseudogene TRBV3-2) and TRBJ2-6; 8 bases match TRBD1. The sample here was tumor tissue, taken before anti-PD-1 treatment. This sequence was found in a human donor with basal cell carcinoma. For the CDR3, the DNA is TGTGCCAGCAGCCACGGGACAGGTGGGGCCAACGTCCTGACTTTC. Its protein is CASSHGTGGANVLTF.